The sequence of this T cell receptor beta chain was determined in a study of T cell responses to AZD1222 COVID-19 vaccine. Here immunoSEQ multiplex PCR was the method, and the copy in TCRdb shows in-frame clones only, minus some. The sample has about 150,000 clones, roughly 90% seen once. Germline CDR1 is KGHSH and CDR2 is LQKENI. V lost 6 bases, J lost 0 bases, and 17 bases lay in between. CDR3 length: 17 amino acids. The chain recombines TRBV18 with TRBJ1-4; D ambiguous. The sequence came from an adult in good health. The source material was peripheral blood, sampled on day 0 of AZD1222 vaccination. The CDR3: CASSPPEGRATNEKLFF. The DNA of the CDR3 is TGTGCCAGCTCGCCCCCAGAAGGCCGTGCAACTAATGAAAAACTGTTTTTT. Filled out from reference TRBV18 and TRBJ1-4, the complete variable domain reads NAGVMQNPRHLVRRRGQEARLRCSPMKGHSHVYWYRQLPEEGLKFMVYLQKENIIDESGMPKERFSAEFPKEGPSILRIQQVVRGDSAAYFCASSPPEGRATNEKLFFGSGTQLSVL.